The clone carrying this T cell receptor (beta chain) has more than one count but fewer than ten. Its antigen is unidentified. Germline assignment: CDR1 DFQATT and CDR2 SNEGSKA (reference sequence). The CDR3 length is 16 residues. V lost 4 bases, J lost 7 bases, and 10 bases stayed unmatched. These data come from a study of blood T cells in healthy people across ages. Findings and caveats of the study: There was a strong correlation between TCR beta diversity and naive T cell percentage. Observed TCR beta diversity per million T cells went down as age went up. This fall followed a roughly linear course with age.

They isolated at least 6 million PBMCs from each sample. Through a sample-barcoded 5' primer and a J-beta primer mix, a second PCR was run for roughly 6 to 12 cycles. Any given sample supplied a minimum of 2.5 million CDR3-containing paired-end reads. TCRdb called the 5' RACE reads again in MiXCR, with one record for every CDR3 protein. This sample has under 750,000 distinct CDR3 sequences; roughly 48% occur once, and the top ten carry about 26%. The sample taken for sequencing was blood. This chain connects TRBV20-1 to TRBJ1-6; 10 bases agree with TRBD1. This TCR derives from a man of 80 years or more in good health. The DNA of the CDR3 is TGCAGTGCTACGGACTCGGACAGGGGGGGAAATTCACCCCTCCACTTT. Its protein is CSATDSDRGGNSPLHF.